Listed below are T cell receptor beta chains from one sample, sequenced in a study of blood T cell repertoires in COVID-19. Sequenced by immunoSEQ multiplex PCR; TCRdb stores in-frame clones only, minus some. The sample lists about 350,000 clones, around nine tenths occurring once. Sequencing input: PBMCs or T cells enriched from blood (not recorded which). Source of these receptors: a woman in her 30s who had been exposed to COVID-19. Each CDR3 is given with its conserved first and last residue. Fields, in order: clone size, V gene, J gene, CDR3 length, D gene, CDR3 DNA, CDR3 protein. D genes are given only for firm matches. Clone size is stated in some rows and not others, as once, few, many or a class when expanded.

abundance: .; v_gene: TRBV7-8; j_gene: TRBJ2-3; len: 14; d_gene: .; CDR3nt: TGTGCCAGCAGCTTAGGGACTCTCACAGATACGCAGTATTTT; CDR3aa: CASSLGTLTDTQYF
abundance: .; v_gene: TRBV21-1; j_gene: TRBJ1-3; len: 14; d_gene: .; CDR3nt: TGTGCCAGCAGCAACACAGGGCCCGGAAACACCATATATTTT; CDR3aa: CASSNTGPGNTIYF
abundance: .; v_gene: TRBV19; j_gene: TRBJ2-7; len: 15; d_gene: TRBD1; CDR3nt: TGTGCCAGTAGTGCCGGGACAGGGCCGGCCTACGAGCAGTACTTC; CDR3aa: CASSAGTGPAYEQYF
abundance: .; v_gene: TRBV28; j_gene: TRBJ1-2; len: 15; d_gene: .; CDR3nt: TGTGCCAGCAGTTTAGCGGGACGGTCCCGATTAAGGTACACCTTC; CDR3aa: CASSLAGRSRLRYTF
abundance: .; v_gene: TRBV11-2; j_gene: TRBJ1-4; len: 17; d_gene: .; CDR3nt: TGTGCCAGCAGCCCGCCGCCAGGGCCTTCAACTAATGAAAAACTGTTTTTT; CDR3aa: CASSPPPGPSTNEKLFF
abundance: .; v_gene: TRBV19; j_gene: TRBJ2-5; len: 16; d_gene: .; CDR3nt: TGTGCCAGTACCACAACCCTAACTAGACCAGGAGAGACCCAGTACTTC; CDR3aa: CASTTTLTRPGETQYF
abundance: .; v_gene: TRBV5-4; j_gene: TRBJ1-1; len: 16; d_gene: TRBD1; CDR3nt: TGTGCCAGCAGCTTCCGGGACAGGGGGCTGGACACTGAAGCTTTCTTT; CDR3aa: CASSFRDRGLDTEAFF
abundance: .; v_gene: TRBV6-5; j_gene: TRBJ2-2; len: 13; d_gene: .; CDR3nt: TGTGCCAGCACCCCACAGGCCGCCGGGGAGCTGTTTTTT; CDR3aa: CASTPQAAGELFF
abundance: .; v_gene: TRBV19; j_gene: TRBJ2-1; len: 14; d_gene: .; CDR3nt: TGTGCCAGTACCACGACCCCGACTGGGAATGAGCAGTTCTTC; CDR3aa: CASTTTPTGNEQFF
abundance: .; v_gene: TRBV19; j_gene: TRBJ1-2; len: 15; d_gene: TRBD1; CDR3nt: TGTGCCAGTAGTTCACGCGGACAGGGTGCCTATGGCTACACCTTC; CDR3aa: CASSSRGQGAYGYTF
abundance: .; v_gene: TRBV28; j_gene: TRBJ1-6; len: 15; d_gene: TRBD1; CDR3nt: TGTGCCAGCAGTGGGACCGGGACAGGGGATTCACCCCTCCACTTT; CDR3aa: CASSGTGTGDSPLHF
abundance: few; v_gene: TRBV18; j_gene: TRBJ1-2; len: 14; d_gene: TRBD1; CDR3nt: TGTGCCAGCTCACCGTTAACAGGGGGTCGTGGCTACACCTTC; CDR3aa: CASSPLTGGRGYTF
abundance: .; v_gene: TRBV28; j_gene: TRBJ2-2; len: 20; d_gene: TRBD2; CDR3nt: TGTGCCAGCAGTTTGGATTCCCCGGGACTAGCGGGAGGGGGTACCGGGGAGCTGTTTTTT; CDR3aa: CASSLDSPGLAGGGTGELFF
abundance: .; v_gene: TRBV2; j_gene: TRBJ2-2; len: 15; d_gene: .; CDR3nt: TGTGCCAGCAGTGGGGTGGCGGGACCCCCCGGGGAGCTGTTTTTT; CDR3aa: CASSGVAGPPGELFF
abundance: .; v_gene: TRBV6-1; j_gene: TRBJ2-6; len: 16; d_gene: .; CDR3nt: TGTGCCAGCAGTGGGGGCGGAGCTCCTGGGGCCAACGTCCTGACTTTC; CDR3aa: CASSGGGAPGANVLTF